The sequence of this T cell receptor (beta chain) was determined in a study of T cells after yellow fever vaccination (dated by TCRdb to about 2019). For the study in its entirety: The SMART-Seq v4 Ultra Low Input RNA kit was used to prepare libraries from fractions with low cell numbers. Bulk TCR alpha and beta repertoires were sequenced longitudinally to track T-cell clones before and after primary and booster YFV17D yellow fever vaccination. Bulk PBMC replicates and cell subsets were isolated from blood drawn at multiple timepoints before and after both primary and secondary immunization. Two healthy male donors made up the cohort, one aged 18 to 30 years and the other aged 30 to 40 years. General conclusions and limits of the study: The secondary T-cell response was found to be weaker but faster than the primary response, with a peak reached on day 5 rather than on day 15. Because only a couple of donors were included in the study, the extent to which the findings can be generalized is limited. A small share of clonotypes occurred in both CD4 and CD8 compartments, likely arising from convergent recombination. Computational filtering was required because FACS-sorted repertoires could contain abundant contaminating clonotypes from the bulk population. Most clones expanded after primary vaccination (around 97% of CD4 and around 88% of CD8) were re-detected after the booster, suggesting that broad memory maintenance occurred.

TCR cDNA was synthesized by 5'RACE template switching, through which a universal primer site and unique molecular identifiers were introduced. Priming of cDNA synthesis was performed from both the TCR alpha and TCR beta constant segments. Library amplification involved two PCR steps, and the second step added sample barcodes and sequencing adapters. Sequencing of the libraries was done on either Illumina HiSeq 2500 (2x100 bp) or NovaSeq (2x150 bp). Per the source publication's procedure: MIGEC was used to demultiplex reads and collapse the reads into UMI consensus sequences, and MiXCR was used for V(D)J alignment. Clonotypes responding to the vaccine were identified with edgeR on replicate PBMC samples, with the criteria of FDR below 0.01 and a log2 fold change above 5 up to day 15. Each bulk clonotype received a CD4 or CD8 identity based on whether the sequenced CD4 or CD8 repertoire contained that clonotype at higher abundance. In TCRdb, the public reads were trimmed at Q25 with fastp and aligned with MiXCR, with productive beta chains retained. Rows matching on CDR3 protein sequence are summarized as one entry with the most common DNA and genes. The V and J calls reflect TCRdb's pipeline rather than the authors' work. Present in this sample are tens of thousands of distinct CDR3 sequences, 7.5% to 8% of which were seen just once. Together, the top ten hold more than 35% of the sample.

Concerning this clonotype itself: The specificity of this receptor is unknown. No base qualities exist here, and no much larger clone lies one base off it.

The treatment or condition label for this specimen denotes: live attenuated yellow fever vaccine strain. PBMCs were isolated from peripheral blood using a standard Ficoll-Paque protocol. Dynabeads CD4 and CD8 positive selection kits were used to isolate CD4 and CD8 T-cell fractions. TriZol was used to extract RNA from bulk PBMCs, from CD4 and CD8 fractions, and from dextramer-positive and dextramer-negative fractions. The germline V gene encodes CDR1 WSHSY and CDR2 SAAADI. V has 6 bases trimmed and J has 4 bases trimmed; junction bases matching no gene number 6. Inclusive of the bounding cysteine and phenylalanine, the CDR3 is 13 residues long. Kept here is only the CDR3 DNA, which spans 39 bases and is read in frame from base 1.

The origin of this receptor is a man aged 30-40 years who received the YFV17D yellow fever vaccine. The chain is encoded by TRBV10-2 joined to TRBJ2-7; the junction holds 7 bases that match TRBD1. Sample: CD8+ T cells sorted from PBMCs, taken on the day of the yellow fever booster vaccination. Here is the DNA: TGCGCCAGCAGGCCCGGGACAGCTTACGAGCAGTACTTC. Translated, this is CASRPGTAYEQYF.